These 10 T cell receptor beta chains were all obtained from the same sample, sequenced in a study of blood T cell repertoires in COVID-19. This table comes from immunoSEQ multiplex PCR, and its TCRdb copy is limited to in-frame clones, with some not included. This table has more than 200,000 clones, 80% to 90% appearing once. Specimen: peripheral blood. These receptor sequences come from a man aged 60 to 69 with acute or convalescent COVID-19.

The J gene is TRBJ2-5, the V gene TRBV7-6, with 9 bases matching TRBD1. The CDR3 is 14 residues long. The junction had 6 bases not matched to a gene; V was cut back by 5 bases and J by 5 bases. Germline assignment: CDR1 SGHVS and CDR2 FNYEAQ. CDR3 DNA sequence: TGTGCCAGCAGCGAACACAGGGGGCAGGAGACCCAGTACTTC. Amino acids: CASSEHRGQETQYF.

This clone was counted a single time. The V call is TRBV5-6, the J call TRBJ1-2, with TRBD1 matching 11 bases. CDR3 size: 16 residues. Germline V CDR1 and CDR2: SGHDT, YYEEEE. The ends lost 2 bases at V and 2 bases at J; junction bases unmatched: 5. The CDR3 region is CASSFTRTGGNYGYTF. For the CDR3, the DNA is TGTGCCAGCAGCTTTACCCGGACAGGGGGCAACTATGGCTACACCTTC.

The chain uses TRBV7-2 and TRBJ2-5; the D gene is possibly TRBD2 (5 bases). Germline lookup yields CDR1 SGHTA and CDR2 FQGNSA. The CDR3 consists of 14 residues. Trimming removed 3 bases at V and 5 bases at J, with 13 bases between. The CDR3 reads CASSFGLNGETQYF. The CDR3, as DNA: TGTGCCAGCAGCTTCGGACTCAACGGGGAGACCCAGTACTTC.

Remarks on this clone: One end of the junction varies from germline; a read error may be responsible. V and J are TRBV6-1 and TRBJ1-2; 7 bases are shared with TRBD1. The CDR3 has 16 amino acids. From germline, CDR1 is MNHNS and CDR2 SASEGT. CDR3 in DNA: TGTGCCAGCAGTGAGCCGGCGGGCCCAAAATTTAATACAGGGGCCTTC. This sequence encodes CASSEPAGPKFNTGAF.

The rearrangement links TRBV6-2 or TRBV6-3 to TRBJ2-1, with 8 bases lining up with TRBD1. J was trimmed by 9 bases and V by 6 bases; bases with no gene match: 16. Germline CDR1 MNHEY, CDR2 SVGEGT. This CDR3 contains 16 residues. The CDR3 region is CASSSRGRTGGGEQFF. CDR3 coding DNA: TGTGCCAGCAGCTCCAGGGGGCGGACCGGCGGCGGTGAGCAGTTCTTC.

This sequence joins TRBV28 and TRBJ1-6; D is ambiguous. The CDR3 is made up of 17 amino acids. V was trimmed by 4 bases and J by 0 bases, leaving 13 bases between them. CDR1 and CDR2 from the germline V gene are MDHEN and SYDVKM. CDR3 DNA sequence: TGTGCCAGCAGTTCTGTCTCGGGGAGCTCCTATAATTCACCCCTCCACTTT. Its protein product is CASSSVSGSSYNSPLHF.

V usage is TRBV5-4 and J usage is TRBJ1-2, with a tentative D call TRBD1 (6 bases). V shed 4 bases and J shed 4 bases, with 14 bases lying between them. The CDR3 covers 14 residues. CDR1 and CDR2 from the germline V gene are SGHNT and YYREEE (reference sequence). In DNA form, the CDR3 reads TGTGCCAGCAGCCTCAGGGGCTCGGCCTATGGCTACACCTTC. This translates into CASSLRGSAYGYTF. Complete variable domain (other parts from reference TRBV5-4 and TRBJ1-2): ETGVTQSPTHLIKTRGQQVTLRCSSQSGHNTVSWYQQALGQGPQFIFQYYREEENGRGNFPPRFSGLQFPNYSSELNVNALELDDSALYLCASSLRGSAYGYTFGSGTRLTVV.

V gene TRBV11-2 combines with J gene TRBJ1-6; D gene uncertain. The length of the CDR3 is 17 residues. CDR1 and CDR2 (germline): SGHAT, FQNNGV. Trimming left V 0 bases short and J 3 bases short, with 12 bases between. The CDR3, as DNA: TGTGCCAGCAGCTTAGACCAGCCGACATTCTATAATTCACCCCTCCACTTT. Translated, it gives CASSLDQPTFYNSPLHF.

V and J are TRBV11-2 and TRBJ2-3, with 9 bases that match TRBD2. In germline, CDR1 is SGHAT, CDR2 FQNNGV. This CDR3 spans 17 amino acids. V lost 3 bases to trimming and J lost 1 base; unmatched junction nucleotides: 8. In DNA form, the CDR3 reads TGTGCCAGCAGCTTGGTCTTTAGGACTAGCGGCACAGATACGCAGTATTTT. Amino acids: CASSLVFRTSGTDTQYF.

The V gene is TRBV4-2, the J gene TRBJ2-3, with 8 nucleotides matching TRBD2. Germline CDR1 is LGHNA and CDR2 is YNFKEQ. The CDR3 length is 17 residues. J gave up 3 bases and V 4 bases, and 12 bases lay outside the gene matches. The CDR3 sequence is CASSPSVQAGVTDTQYF. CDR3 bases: TGTGCCAGCAGCCCCTCGGTCCAAGCGGGGGTGACAGATACGCAGTATTTT.